This entry describes one T cell receptor (beta chain). The antigen is not known. The protocol was immunoSEQ multiplex PCR, while the TCRdb copy is restricted to in-frame clones and leaves out a portion. This sample yields some 130,000 clones, of which roughly 90% are seen a single time; about 6% belongs to the top ten. The data were taken from a study of T cell responses to AZD1222 COVID-19 vaccine. For the study at large: Some second doses came at about 4 weeks and others at about 12 weeks; these were pooled. Findings of the study overall: There were mostly white British donors and more females than males, and clonal diversity was possibly underestimated.

Germline loops: CDR1 SGDLS, CDR2 YYNGEE. V shed 0 bases, J shed 3 bases, and the junction held 6 bases outside the gene matches. The CDR3 loop spans 16 amino acids. The sequence derives from an adult in good health. The sample consisted of peripheral blood, taken on day 0 of AZD1222 vaccination. The chain recombines TRBV9 with TRBJ2-1; TRBD2 matches at 7 bases. The CDR3 bases are TGTGCCAGCAGCGTAGGGAGGTCTAGCGGCTACAATGAGCAGTTCTTC. This encodes CASSVGRSSGYNEQFF.